These T cell receptor beta chains were read from a single sample in a study of regulatory T cells in long-lasting Graves disease. TCRdb processed the multiplex PCR reads anew with MiXCR; each CDR3 protein has one entry. The sample holds fewer than 400,000 distinct CDR3 sequences, around 20% seen once. The sample here was peripheral blood mononuclear cells (PBMCs), taken when the disease was refractory, from a patient treated with antithyroid drugs. All receptors come from a female donor with Graves disease. Each CDR3 is given without its conserved first and last residue.

V gene | CDR3 protein
TRBV2 | ASTRQGGNSPLH
TRBV5-1 | ASSLGPLGAGELF
TRBV12-3/TRBV12-4 | ASSISRPNGWIETQY
TRBV6-1 | ASNKQDFQPQH
TRBV13 | ASSSRQGADGGYT
TRBV6-9 | ASSYAGTFYEQY
TRBV6-1 | ATLTSGLVREKLF
TRBV11-2 | ASSLDRTVGYEQY
TRBV18 | ASSGSDLNKQY
TRBV6-1 | ASSPRQGHSNQPQH
TRBV7-9 | ASSSRPQNTEAF
TRBV28 | ASTGHPKPEQY
TRBV20-1 | SASPTGGVMNTEAF
TRBV12-5 | ASGSSPEQFSGNTIY
TRBV28 | ASTGVNTEAF
TRBV28 | ASSLALTGGPGELF
TRBV28 | ASSAPRGSGEKLF
TRBV28 | ASSLQGQGARNQPQH
TRBV5-1 | ASTHRGGTGELF
TRBV30 | AWKRGLGSPLH
TRBV12-3/TRBV12-4 | ASGRGLNTGELF
TRBV12-3/TRBV12-4 | ASSLPPVRDYGHT
TRBV6-1 | ATTGLIYEQY
TRBV4-1 | ASSQDSRATNEKLF
TRBV6-2/TRBV6-3 | ASTGVPIYEQY
TRBV12-5 | ASGLVLGPRGGATDTQY
TRBV20-1 | SARGDSRVGGAEAF
TRBV20-1 | SGLDSGVSSGELF
TRBV7-3 | ASSLTGQPNTEAF
TRBV29-1 | SAPLRGGYGYT
TRBV7-8 | ASSFLQSPSNYGYT
TRBV28 | ASSLPTATNTEAF
TRBV20-1 | SASGYT
TRBV12-3/TRBV12-4 | ASSLKVHGSYNEQF
TRBV20-1 | SAPAGRNTEAF